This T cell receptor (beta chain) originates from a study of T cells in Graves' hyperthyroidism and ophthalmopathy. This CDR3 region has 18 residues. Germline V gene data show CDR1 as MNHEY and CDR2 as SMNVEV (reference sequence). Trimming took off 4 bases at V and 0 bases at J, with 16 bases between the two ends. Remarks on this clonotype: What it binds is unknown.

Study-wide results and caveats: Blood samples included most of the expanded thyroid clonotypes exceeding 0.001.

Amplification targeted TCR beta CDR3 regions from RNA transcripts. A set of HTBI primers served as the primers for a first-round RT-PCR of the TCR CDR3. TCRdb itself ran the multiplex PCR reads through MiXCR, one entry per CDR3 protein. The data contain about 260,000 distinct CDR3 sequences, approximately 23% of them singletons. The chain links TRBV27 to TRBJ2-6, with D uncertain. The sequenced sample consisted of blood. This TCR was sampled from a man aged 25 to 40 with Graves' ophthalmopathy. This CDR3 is CASSYRGPQSSGANVLTF. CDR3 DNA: TGTGCCAGCAGTTATCGTGGGCCACAGAGCTCTGGGGCCAACGTCCTGACTTTC.